This T cell receptor (beta chain) originates from a study of OX40 agonist ivuxolimab in advanced cancers. Study as a whole: The study enrolled dose-escalation patients with hepatocellular carcinoma, melanoma, renal cell or head and neck cancer. Points from the study as a whole: The study found among the lowest clonal expansion in partial responders at 0.1-3.0 mg/kg. Doses of 0.1 to 3.0 mg/kg were accompanied by clonal expansion of CD4+ and CD8+ blood T cells by week 6.

Assay: immunoSEQ multiplex PCR; the TCRdb copy retains only in-frame clones and omits some. The data contain some 35,000 clones, roughly 80% of them singletons. Looked up from germline, CDR1 is LGHNT and CDR2 is FRNRAP. The CDR3 consists of 15 residues. Trimming removed 5 bases at V and 5 bases at J, with 13 bases between. On this clone itself: Its antigen is currently unknown.

The source was CD4+ or CD8+ T cells sorted from blood, collected in a trial of the OX40 agonist ivuxolimab. The rearrangement uses TRBV12-5 and TRBJ1-6, with D unresolved. This clonotype originated in an adult with an advanced solid tumor such as melanoma, head and neck, liver or kidney cancer. The CDR3 nucleotides are TGTGCTAGTGGTCCCAGGCCGGAGAATAATTCACCCCTCCACTTT. This codes for CASGPRPENNSPLHF. Variable domain in full (rest from reference TRBV12-5 and TRBJ1-6): DARVTQTPRHKVTEMGQEVTMRCQPILGHNTVFWYRQTMMQGLELLAYFRNRAPLDDSGMPKDRFSAEMPDATLATLKIQPSEPRDSAVYFCASGPRPENNSPLHFGNGTRLTVT.